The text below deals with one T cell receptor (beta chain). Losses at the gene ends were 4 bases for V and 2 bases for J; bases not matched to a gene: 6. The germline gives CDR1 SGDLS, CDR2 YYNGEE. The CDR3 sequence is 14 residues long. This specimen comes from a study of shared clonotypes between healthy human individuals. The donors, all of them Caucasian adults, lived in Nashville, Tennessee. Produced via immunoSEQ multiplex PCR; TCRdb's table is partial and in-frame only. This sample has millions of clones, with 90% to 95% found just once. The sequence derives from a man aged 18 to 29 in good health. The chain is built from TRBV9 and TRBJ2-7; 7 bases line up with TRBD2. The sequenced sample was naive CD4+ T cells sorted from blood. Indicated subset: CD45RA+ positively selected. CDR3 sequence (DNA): TGTGCCAGCAGCCCTAGCGGCGGGGCCTACGAGCAGTACTTC. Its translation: CASSPSGGAYEQYF.